This T cell receptor beta chain was identified during a study of T cells after yellow fever vaccination. CDR3 length equals 15 residues. Germline assignment: CDR1 SQVTM and CDR2 ANQGSEA. Trimming pared 0 bases from V and 6 bases from J, leaving 15 bases between. Each CDR3 protein gets one entry after TCRdb re-called the 5' RACE reads with MiXCR. The sample has about 340,000 distinct CDR3 sequences, 8.7% seen once; the top ten hold roughly 17%. V is TRBV29-1 and J is TRBJ2-1; D remains ambiguous. The clonotype was recovered from a man younger than 35 who received the YFV17D yellow fever vaccine. This material consisted of PBMCs, taken on the day of the first yellow fever vaccination. Here the CDR3 reads CSVEDSDSLINEQFF. DNA for the CDR3: TGCAGCGTTGAAGATTCGGATAGCCTGATCAATGAGCAGTTCTTC.